This T cell receptor (beta chain) came from a study of shared clonotypes between healthy human individuals. Replicate PCRs for sorted subsets used about 200 ng DNA; this equaled around 29,000 T cell genomes. Clones were sequenced by immunoSEQ multiplex PCR, and TCRdb holds only the in-frame ones, with some missing. In the table there are a few million clones, approximately 94% of which are singletons. This CDR3 has 16 residues. CDR1 is LNHDA, CDR2 SQIVND, per germline (reference sequence). V dropped 2 bases and J dropped 2 bases, with 16 bases sitting between them. As for this clone: What it recognizes is unknown.

Study-wide results and limits: At large depth, rarefaction still showed sorted-subset sequencing to be incomplete.

Input material: naive CD4+ T cells sorted from blood. Regarding subset: CD45RA+ positively selected. The TCR originated in a man aged 18 to 30 in good health. The V call is TRBV19, the J call TRBJ2-7; D not resolved. CDR3 in DNA: TGTGCCAGTAGTATAATTGGTGCGGAAAAGCCCTACGAGCAGTACTTC. It yields the protein CASSIIGAEKPYEQYF. Together with reference TRBV19 and TRBJ2-7, the CDR3 gives the full variable domain: DGGITQSPKYLFRKEGQNVTLSCEQNLNHDAMYWYRQDPGQGLRLIYYSQIVNDFQKGDIAEGYSVSREKKESFPLTVTSAQKNPTAFYLCASSIIGAEKPYEQYFGPGTRLTVT.